This TCR beta chain comes out of a study of Tregs in tolerant kidney transplant recipients. The study's findings and limits: Tregs expanded with activated donor B cells seemed most donor-specific. Few patients were studied, so findings need validation in larger groups. Biological reproducibility was not directly addressed, but technical replication error appeared minimal.

CD4+CD25+CD127- Tregs, CD4+CD25- non-Tregs, CD4 and CD8 cells were sorted. The germline V and J ends were trimmed by 4 bases and 0 bases, with 18 bases remaining between them. Germline V lookup: CDR1 SEHNR, CDR2 FQNEAQ (reference sequence). The CDR3 has 18 residues. Here immunoSEQ multiplex PCR was the method, and the copy in TCRdb shows in-frame clones only, minus some. The sample holds some 250,000 clones, 84% seen once. On this clone itself: No antigen is known for it.

This receptor was identified in a human donor in good health. The chain uses TRBV7-9 and TRBJ2-2, with TRBD1 as a possible D gene (5 bases). Specimen: CD4+ T cells from blood. CDR3 DNA sequence: TGTGCCAGCAGCTCCATAGGGTCAGGACAATCGAACACCGGGGAGCTGTTTTTT. Its protein is CASSSIGSGQSNTGELFF.